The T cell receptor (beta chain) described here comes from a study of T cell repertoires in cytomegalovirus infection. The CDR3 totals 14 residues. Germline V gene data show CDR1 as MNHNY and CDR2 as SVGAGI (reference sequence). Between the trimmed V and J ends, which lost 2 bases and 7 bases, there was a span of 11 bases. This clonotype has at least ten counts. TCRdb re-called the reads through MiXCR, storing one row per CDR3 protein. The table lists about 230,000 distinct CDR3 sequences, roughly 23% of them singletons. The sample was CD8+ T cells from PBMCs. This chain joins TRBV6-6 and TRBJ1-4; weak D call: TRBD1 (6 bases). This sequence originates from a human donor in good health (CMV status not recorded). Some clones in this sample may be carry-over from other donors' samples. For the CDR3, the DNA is TGTGCCAGCAGTTACGGGGGGCAGGTTGAAAAACTGTTTTTT. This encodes CASSYGGQVEKLFF.